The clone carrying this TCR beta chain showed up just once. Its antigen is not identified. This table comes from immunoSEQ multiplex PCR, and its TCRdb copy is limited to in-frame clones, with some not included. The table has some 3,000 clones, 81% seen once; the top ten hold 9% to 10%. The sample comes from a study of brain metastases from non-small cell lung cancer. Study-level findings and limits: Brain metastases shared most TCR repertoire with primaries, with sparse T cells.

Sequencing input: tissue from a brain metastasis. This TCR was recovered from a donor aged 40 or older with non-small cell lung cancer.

The CDR3 reads CASRVTGGINYGYTF. The CDR3 DNA reads as TGTGCCAGCAGGGTCACAGGGGGCATCAATTATGGCTACACCTTC. The chain couples TRBV2 to TRBJ1-2; TRBD1 agrees at 9 bases. The CDR3 runs 15 residues. Germline V gene lookup returns CDR1 SNHLY and CDR2 FYNNEI. With V trimmed by 6 bases and J by 5 bases, 10 bases remained unmatched.